This TCR beta chain was obtained from a study of blood T cell repertoires in COVID-19. About the research overall: Sites in the United States, Italy and Spain provided acute and convalescent COVID-19 samples. PBMCs, B-cell-depleted T cells, or T cells provided the cDNA or gDNA that made up the material.

In Cohort 3, a recovered donor had either two negative PCRs, clearance, or symptom resolution. Using immunoSEQ multiplex PCR, the repertoire was profiled, and TCRdb retains in-frame clones only, with some absent. The data hold a few hundred thousand clones, with over 75% observed a single time. From germline, CDR1 is MGHRA and CDR2 YSYEKL. The CDR3 runs to 16 residues. The V and J ends lost 3 bases and 3 bases, in that order; junction bases with no gene match: 6. This sequence joins TRBV4-1 and TRBJ1-2; 11 nucleotides agree with TRBD1. The sample comprised PBMCs or T cells enriched from blood (not recorded which). The clonotype comes from a woman aged 25 to 39 who had recovered from COVID-19. The CDR3 DNA follows: TGCGCCAGCAGCCAGGGTCGGGGACAGGGGGACTATGGCTACACCTTC. It specifies CASSQGRGQGDYGYTF.